These 17 T cell receptor beta chains were sequenced from one sample in a study of shared clonotypes between healthy human individuals. The method was immunoSEQ multiplex PCR; TCRdb's version includes in-frame clones alone and lacks a portion of them. Among about 2,100,000 clones listed, about 92% were seen once. Terminally differentiated effector memory CD45RA+ cells were excluded by CCR7 positive selection of CD45RO-negative cells. Sequenced material: naive CD8+ T cells from PBMCs. Source of these receptors: a man younger than 35 in good health. Some clones in this sample may be carry-over from other donors' samples.

V usage is TRBV27 and J usage is TRBJ1-1; no clear D gene. The CDR3 runs to 13 residues. Germline loops: CDR1 MNHEY, CDR2 SMNVEV (reference sequence). Trimming cost V 5 bases and J 3 bases, with 10 bases left between them. CDR3 in DNA: TGTGCCAGCAGTAGGACTTTTTACACTGAAGCTTTCTTT. It yields the protein CASSRTFYTEAFF.

The chain combines TRBV29-1 with TRBJ2-1; the match to TRBD1 covers 10 bases. The V gene end was trimmed by 7 bases and the J gene end by 6 bases; junction bases not matched to a gene: 0. CDR3 length: 11 residues. Germline CDR1 and CDR2: SQVTM and ANQGSEA. This CDR3 is CSGTGGNEQFF. CDR3 DNA sequence: TGCAGCGGGACAGGGGGCAATGAGCAGTTCTTC.

The chain has TRBV6-1 and TRBJ1-3; 7 positions match TRBD1. J gave up 4 bases and V 2 bases, and 11 bases lay outside the gene matches. There are 17 residues in the CDR3. Germline loops: CDR1 MNHNS, CDR2 SASEGT. The CDR3 nucleotides are TGTGCCAGCAGTGAACGTTGGTTATTAGGGGGCGGAAACACCATATATTTT. Its translation: CASSERWLLGGGNTIYF.

The chain combines TRBV7-9 with TRBJ2-2; D tentatively reads TRBD1 or TRBD2 (5 bases each). The CDR3 consists of 15 residues. The germline V gene encodes CDR1 SEHNR and CDR2 FQNEAQ (reference sequence). V dropped 5 bases and J dropped 7 bases, with 17 bases sitting between them. CDR3 coding DNA: TGTGCCAGCAGCCGCGAGGGACCTCTTGGCGGGGAGCTGTTTTTT. It yields the protein CASSREGPLGGELFF.

The chain is built from TRBV5-4 and TRBJ2-2, with 8 bases matching TRBD1. Germline V CDR1 and CDR2: SGHNT, YYREEE (reference sequence). The CDR3 runs to 15 residues. Trimming at V came to 3 bases and at J to 6 bases, leaving 7 bases not matched to a gene. The CDR3 sequence: CASSSRQGRPGELFF. Here the CDR3 DNA reads TGTGCCAGCAGCTCGAGACAGGGGCGACCCGGGGAGCTGTTTTTT.

The J gene is TRBJ2-7, the V gene TRBV28; perhaps TRBD1 as D (6 bases). Trimming removed 6 bases at V and 6 bases at J, with 12 bases between. The CDR3 runs to 12 residues. Germline assignment: CDR1 MDHEN and CDR2 SYDVKM. CDR3 region: CASRPRDTEQYF. In DNA form, the CDR3 reads TGTGCCAGCAGGCCCCGGGACACCGAGCAGTACTTC.

With respect to this clone: In the same sample, other DNA sequences code for this CDR3. This sequence joins TRBV5-4 and TRBJ2-2; D is uncertain. This CDR3 has 12 residues. With 4 bases removed from V and 2 bases from J, the gap between germline ends came to 3 bases. Looked up from germline, CDR1 is SGHNT and CDR2 is YYREEE (reference sequence). CDR3 DNA sequence: TGTGCCAGCAGCCCTAACACCGGGGAGCTGTTTTTT. Residues: CASSPNTGELFF.

The rearrangement joins TRBV27 to TRBJ1-3; D gene ambiguous. This CDR3 is 13 amino acids long. The germline CDR1 and CDR2 sequences are MNHEY and SMNVEV (reference sequence). V lost 2 bases and J lost 0, with 2 bases in between. The CDR3 DNA reads as TGTGCCAGCAGTTTAATCTCTGGAAACACCATATATTTT. Translating it yields CASSLISGNTIYF.

This chain uses TRBV27 with TRBJ2-7, with D tentatively TRBD1 (5 bases). The V and J ends lost 6 bases and 2 bases respectively, with 11 bases between them. The length of the CDR3 is 13 residues. CDR1 is MNHEY, CDR2 SMNVEV, per germline (reference sequence). DNA for the CDR3: TGTGCCAGCAGCCTGGACATTACCTACGAGCAGTACTTC. The encoded protein is CASSLDITYEQYF.

The chain uses TRBV6-5 and TRBJ2-7; tentatively, D is TRBD2 (6 bases). The CDR3 totals 14 residues. Germline loops: CDR1 MNHEY, CDR2 SVGAGI. Trimming took off 5 bases at V and 1 base at J, with 12 bases between the two ends. In DNA, the CDR3 is TGTGCCAGCAGTGGCTCTAGCGCTTCCTACGAGCAGTACTTC. It codes for CASSGSSASYEQYF.

A note on this clone: This sample also contains other DNA sequences that code for the same CDR3. The chain carries TRBV10-3 and TRBJ2-2, with 12 bases matching TRBD2. CDR3 length: 16 amino acids. V gave up 0 bases and J gave up 4 bases; unmatched junction bases: 0. Germline loops: CDR1 ENHRY, CDR2 SYGVKD. The CDR3 nucleotides read TGTGCCATCAGTGAGTCGACTAGCGGGGGCACCGGGGAGCTGTTTTTT. Translating it yields CAISESTSGGTGELFF.

The genes are TRBV27 and TRBJ1-4; D is possibly TRBD1 (5 bases). The CDR3 extends over 17 amino acids. Germline CDR1 is MNHEY and CDR2 is SMNVEV (reference sequence). Trimming took off 3 bases at V and 3 bases at J, with 17 bases between the two ends. CDR3 nucleotide sequence: TGTGCCAGCAGTTTCTCTTGGGGACCTTGGGCTAATGAAAAACTGTTTTTT. Translation gives CASSFSWGPWANEKLFF.

This chain connects TRBV27 to TRBJ1-1; a weak D match, TRBD1 (6 bases). Trimming stripped 8 bases from V and 7 bases from J, with 23 bases between. The CDR3 is 15 residues long. Germline CDR1 MNHEY, CDR2 SMNVEV (reference sequence). Here the CDR3 DNA reads TGTGCCAGCCTCCTTGGTCCCGATTGGACAGTTGAAGCTTTCTTT. It encodes CASLLGPDWTVEAFF.

The chain carries TRBV4-1 and TRBJ2-3; 12 bases match TRBD2. J was trimmed by 6 bases and V by 6 bases; bases with no gene match: 10. Germline V gene data show CDR1 as MGHRA and CDR2 as YSYEKL. The CDR3 totals 16 residues. DNA of the CDR3: TGCGCCAGCAGGGACCCTTGGACTAGCGGGACGGATACGCAGTATTTT. This translates into CASRDPWTSGTDTQYF.

The rearrangement links TRBV10-2 to TRBJ1-1, with D tentatively TRBD1 (5 bases). The germline V gene has CDR1 WSHSY and CDR2 SAAADI. V shed 2 bases and J shed 3 bases, with 7 bases lying between them. CDR3 length equals 13 residues. CDR3 bases: TGCGCCAGCAGTGAGATGGGGCACACTGAAGCTTTCTTT. The encoded protein is CASSEMGHTEAFF.

The chain recombines TRBV27 with TRBJ2-1; maybe TRBD2 (5 bases). The germline V gene encodes CDR1 MNHEY and CDR2 SMNVEV (reference sequence). The CDR3 sequence is 13 residues long. With 6 bases removed from V and 9 bases from J, the gap between germline ends came to 15 bases. The CDR3 loop reads CASSSDYPIEQFF. As DNA, the CDR3 is TGTGCCAGCAGCTCCGACTACCCCATTGAGCAGTTCTTC.

The CDR3 nucleotides read TGCAGCGTTGTCCAGGTCCCAGATACGCAGTATTTT. It is translated as CSVVQVPDTQYF. The rearrangement uses TRBV29-1 and TRBJ2-3; D call uncertain. V lost 4 bases to trimming and J lost 4 bases, with 9 bases between them. The CDR3 has 12 residues. CDR1 and CDR2 (germline): SQVTM, ANQGSEA.